A selection of T cell receptor beta chains follows, all from one sample in a study of graft-versus-host responses after intestinal transplantation. Generated by immunoSEQ multiplex PCR, the TCRdb table keeps only in-frame clones and is missing some. The sample lists 24,000 or so clones; roughly 85% were seen once. The sequenced sample was PBMCs, obtained around 29 days after intestinal transplant. The receptor source for this set is a human patient who received an intestinal transplant, so some T cells may come from the graft donor. Each CDR3 is given with its conserved first and last residue. The D gene is left open where the match is weak. The listing skips clone size in some rows; elsewhere it reads once, few, many or a size class.

TRBJ2-1	NA	TRBV4-2	NA	TGTGCCAGCAGCCAAGAGAGGGCCCAGAACAATGAGCAGTTCTTC	CASSQERAQNNEQFF
TRBJ1-5	TRBD1	TRBV28	NA	TGTGCCAGCAGTTTCCCCGGGACAGGGAGTCAGCCCCAGCATTTT	CASSFPGTGSQPQHF
TRBJ2-2	TRBD2	TRBV5-4	NA	TGTGCCAGCAGCTTCCCCGGGACTAGCCCCGGGGAGCTGTTTTTT	CASSFPGTSPGELFF
TRBJ2-7	NA	TRBV7-5	NA	TGTGTCAGGAACTACGAGCAGTACTTC	CVRNYEQYF
TRBJ2-5	TRBD2	TRBV6-1	once	TGTGCCAGCAGTGAAATGGACGGGAGGGCTCCCAGAGAGACCCAGTACTTC	CASSEMDGRAPRETQYF
TRBJ2-1	NA	TRBV28	NA	TGTGCCAGCAGTTATGGAGGGAACTATGAGCAGTTCTTC	CASSYGGNYEQFF
TRBJ2-7	NA	TRBV9	NA	TGTGCCAGCAGCACTACTGACTCCTACGAGCAGTACTTC	CASSTTDSYEQYF
TRBJ1-1	NA	TRBV19	NA	TGTGCCAGTAGTATCGACGGGAACACTGAAGCTTTCTTT	CASSIDGNTEAFF
TRBJ2-1	TRBD2	TRBV6-4	NA	TGTGCCAGCCGGGCAAGCGGGGCTACCTACAATGAGCAGTTCTTC	CASRASGATYNEQFF
TRBJ1-3	TRBD1	TRBV4-3	NA	TGCGCCAGCAGCCAACCGGGACAGAACGCTGGAAACACCATATATTTT	CASSQPGQNAGNTIYF
TRBJ2-1	NA	TRBV9	NA	TGTGCCAGCAGCGTAGGGGGGACTGGGAACAATGAGCAGTTCTTC	CASSVGGTGNNEQFF
TRBJ2-1	NA	TRBV27	few	TGTGCCAGCAGCTTTTACAATGAGCAGTTCTTC	CASSFYNEQFF
TRBJ2-7	NA	TRBV7-9	NA	TGTGCCAGCAGCTTAGCGGGGGGTCCCGAGCAGTACTTC	CASSLAGGPEQYF
TRBJ2-3	NA	TRBV5-4	NA	TGTGCCAGCAGCTTATGGGCACGGGGAAACTTCACAGATACGCAGTATTTT	CASSLWARGNFTDTQYF
TRBJ2-7	NA	TRBV18	NA	TGTGCCAGCTCACCTTTAGGGGCCCTGTACTCCTACGAGCAGTACTTC	CASSPLGALYSYEQYF
TRBJ2-2	NA	TRBV7-3	NA	TGTGCCAGCAGCCTTAGGGGGTTGGTTACGAACACCGGGGAGCTGTTTTTT	CASSLRGLVTNTGELFF
TRBJ2-1	TRBD2	TRBV7-3	once	TGTGCCAGCAGCTTATTGCCTAGCGGGACCTACAATGAGCAGTTCTTC	CASSLLPSGTYNEQFF
TRBJ2-7	NA	TRBV10-1	few	TGCGCCAGCAGCCGGGATCCTTCCTCCTACGAGCAGTACTTC	CASSRDPSSYEQYF
TRBJ2-1	NA	TRBV5-1	NA	TGCGCCAGCAGCTTGGATGGCCCGGAGAGAAGCAATGAGCAGTTCTTC	CASSLDGPERSNEQFF
TRBJ1-2	TRBD1	TRBV28	NA	TGTGCCAGCAGTTCAGGACAGGGCGAAGGCTACACCTTC	CASSSGQGEGYTF
TRBJ1-4	NA	TRBV6-4	NA	TGTGCCAGCAGTGACGGCACGTATACAACTAATGAAAAACTGTTTTTT	CASSDGTYTTNEKLFF
TRBJ1-2	TRBD1	TRBV11-2	NA	TGTGCCAGCAGCTTAGATCTAACAGGGGCGAAGTGGTGCACCTTC	CASSLDLTGAKWCTF
TRBJ1-1	NA	TRBV21-1	NA	TGTGCCAGCAGCCGCCGGGACAGGGGGGAGAACACTGAAGCTTTCTTT	CASSRRDRGENTEAFF
TRBJ2-1	TRBD2	TRBV14	NA	TGTGCCAGCAGCCAAGCAGACTCTAGCGGGAGGGCCAGGGACAATGAGCAGTTCTTC	CASSQADSSGRARDNEQFF